The 24 T cell receptor beta chains presented below share a single source sample, sequenced in a study of a mutant IDH1 vaccine in newly diagnosed glioma. TCRdb's table, derived via immunoSEQ multiplex PCR, lists solely in-frame clones and lacks some. This table has around 30,000 clones, around 60% appearing once. Time point reported: week 5, during vaccination. Doses of 300 ug of mutant IDH1 20-mer peptide were given with topical imiquimod. These TCRs' antigens remain unknown. The specimen comprised PBMCs, sampled from a glioma patient whose treatment included an IDH1 peptide vaccine. These receptors all come from a woman aged 18 to 35 with glioma.

The rearrangement links TRBV7-2 to TRBJ1-5; 9 nucleotides agree with TRBD1. V gave up 5 bases and J gave up 4 bases; unmatched junction bases: 9. The germline V gene encodes CDR1 SGHTA and CDR2 FQGNSA. This CDR3 has 16 amino acids. As DNA, the CDR3 is TGTGCCAGCAGCGCCGAGGACAGGGGACCAAATCAGCCCCAGCATTTT. Its translation is CASSAEDRGPNQPQHF.

CDR3 sequence reads: CASSLGWGNGQETQYF. The CDR3 coding sequence is TGCGCCAGCAGCTTGGGTTGGGGGAACGGGCAAGAGACCCAGTACTTC. V usage is TRBV5-1 and J usage is TRBJ2-5; the D gene could be TRBD1 or TRBD2 (5 bases each). Germline lookup yields CDR1 SGHRS and CDR2 YFSETQ. The CDR3 sequence is 16 residues long. V gave up 0 bases and J gave up 2 bases, with 14 bases separating them.

V usage is TRBV10-3 and J usage is TRBJ1-3; TRBD1 is a possible D gene (5 bases). The CDR3 spans 17 residues. The germline V gene has CDR1 ENHRY and CDR2 SYGVKD. Trimming cost V 2 bases and J 0 bases, with 14 bases left between them. As DNA, the CDR3 is TGTGCCATCAGTGAGGGGGCAGGCCCGTCCTCTGGAAACACCATATATTTT. Its protein is CAISEGAGPSSGNTIYF.

CDR3 bases: TGCGCCAGCAGCTTTGACTATACGTACGAGCAGTACTTC. Its protein is CASSFDYTYEQYF. This chain connects TRBV5-1 to TRBJ2-7, with D possibly TRBD2 on 5 matching bases. Trimming shortened V by 2 bases and J by 4 bases, and 10 bases separated the two germline ends. There are 13 residues in the CDR3. CDR1 and CDR2 from the germline V gene are SGHRS and YFSETQ. Full variable domain (remainder filled in from reference TRBV5-1 and TRBJ2-7): KAGVTQTPRYLIKTRGQQVTLSCSPISGHRSVSWYQQTPGQGLQFLFEYFSETQRNKGNFPGRFSGRQFSNSRSEMNVSTLELGDSALYLCASSFDYTYEQYFGPGTRLTVT.

This clone was counted between two and nine times. This chain joins TRBV4-3 and TRBJ2-1; 7 bases agree with TRBD2. V gave up 1 base and J gave up 2 bases; unmatched junction bases: 2. The CDR3 consists of 15 residues. CDR1 LGHNA and CDR2 YSLEER come from the germline V gene. CDR3 protein: CASSQGSGTYNEQFF. DNA for the CDR3: TGCGCCAGCAGCCAAGGGAGCGGGACCTACAATGAGCAGTTCTTC.

This chain connects TRBV7-3 to TRBJ2-2, with D perhaps matching TRBD1 (7 bases). CDR3 length: 15 amino acids. V lost 6 bases and J 0 bases, leaving 11 bases between the germline ends. The germline V gene encodes CDR1 SGHTA and CDR2 FQGTGA. Here the CDR3 reads CASRRGTANTGELFF. The CDR3, as DNA: TGTGCCAGCAGACGCGGGACAGCGAACACCGGGGAGCTGTTTTTT.

There are a few counts of this clone. The V call is TRBV7-9, the J call TRBJ2-5, with D possibly TRBD1 on 5 matching bases. V was pared by 2 bases and J by 5 bases, with 15 bases between. The CDR3 has 15 residues. Germline V gives CDR1 SEHNR, CDR2 FQNEAQ (reference sequence). The CDR3 loop is CASSLSWGRDETQYF. Here the CDR3 DNA reads TGTGCCAGCAGCTTAAGTTGGGGCAGGGATGAGACCCAGTACTTC.

The chain links TRBV12-5 to TRBJ2-2; D not resolved. Germline V gives CDR1 LGHNT, CDR2 FRNRAP. This CDR3 has 13 amino acids. The V end was cut by 7 bases, the J end by 2 bases, with 8 bases between. CDR3 bases: TGTGCTAGTGAATCAAGTAACACCGGGGAGCTGTTTTTT. Translation gives CASESSNTGELFF.

The chain is built from TRBV5-4 and TRBJ1-4, with 11 bases lining up with TRBD1. V shed 4 bases, J shed 0 bases, and the junction held 2 bases outside the gene matches. The CDR3 extends over 16 amino acids. CDR1 is SGHNT and CDR2 is YYREEE in the germline V gene (reference sequence). The CDR3 loop reads CASSEGQGATNEKLFF. The CDR3 DNA reads TGTGCCAGCAGCGAGGGACAGGGGGCAACTAATGAAAAACTGTTTTTT.

This clone was found a few times. The identical CDR3 is also encoded by other nucleotide sequences in the sample. This rearrangement joins TRBV5-4 to TRBJ1-1; TRBD1 is a possible D gene (5 bases). Trimming pared 0 bases from V and 5 bases from J, leaving 23 bases between. Germline assignment: CDR1 SGHNT and CDR2 YYREEE (reference sequence). The CDR3 runs to 18 residues. The CDR3 protein is CASSLAGQGRIVGTEAFF. The CDR3 DNA reads TGTGCCAGCAGCTTGGCCGGTCAGGGTAGGATTGTGGGGACTGAAGCTTTCTTT.

V is TRBV19 and J is TRBJ2-7; D is tentatively TRBD1 or TRBD2 (5 bases each). V was cut by 8 bases and J by 2 bases, with 7 bases left in between. Germline V lookup: CDR1 LNHDA, CDR2 SQIVND (reference sequence). The CDR3 has 11 amino acids. CDR3 DNA sequence: TGTGCCAGTGGGACGGCCTACGAGCAGTACTTC. This sequence encodes CASGTAYEQYF.

This chain uses TRBV6-5 with TRBJ1-5, with TRBD1 identical over 10 bases. CDR3 length equals 15 residues. V lost 2 bases and J lost 8; bases outside the gene matches: 6. Germline V gene sequence: CDR1 MNHEY, CDR2 SVGAGI. CDR3 DNA: TGTGCCAGCAGTTACCGTCCCGGGACAGGGGAGCCCCAGCATTTT. Translation: CASSYRPGTGEPQHF.

This clone was counted a few times. The gene calls are TRBV11-2 and TRBJ1-2; 9 nucleotides agree with TRBD1. Germline CDR1 SGHAT, CDR2 FQNNGV. Germline trimming cut 3 bases from V and 10 bases from J; bases unmatched to any gene: 6. The CDR3 sequence is 13 residues long. Here the CDR3 reads CASSFGGQGDYTF. The CDR3 region has the DNA TGTGCCAGCAGCTTTGGGGGACAGGGCGACTACACCTTC.

V gene TRBV19 combines with J gene TRBJ2-7, with D hard to call. V was clipped by 2 bases and J by 6 bases, with 8 bases between them. CDR3 size: 12 residues. CDR1 LNHDA and CDR2 SQIVND come from the germline V gene (reference sequence). CDR3 sequence reads: CASSILYGEQYF. The CDR3 nucleotides read TGTGCCAGTAGTATACTCTACGGCGAGCAGTACTTC.

This clone was detected only once. V gene TRBV2 combines with J gene TRBJ1-2; D unclear. The CDR3 spans 11 residues. Trimming took off 8 bases at V and 5 bases at J, with 9 bases between the two ends. CDR1 is SNHLY, CDR2 FYNNEI, per germline. The CDR3 reads CASDAAYGYTF. CDR3 sequence (DNA): TGTGCCAGCGACGCTGCTTATGGCTACACCTTC.

The chain has TRBV5-1 and TRBJ1-3; TRBD1 might be the D (6 bases). The CDR3 length is 19 residues. Between the trimmed V and J ends, which lost 3 bases and 0 bases, there was a span of 22 bases. Germline CDR1 reads SGHRS; CDR2 reads YFSETQ. CDR3 sequence reads: CASSSTYLPGQRSGNTIYF. The CDR3 region has the DNA TGCGCCAGCAGCTCCACCTACCTACCGGGACAACGCTCTGGAAACACCATATATTTT.

The chain is built from TRBV10-3 and TRBJ2-1; no reliable D call. CDR3 size: 13 residues. The germline V and J ends were trimmed by 6 bases and 7 bases, with 13 bases remaining between them. CDR1 ENHRY and CDR2 SYGVKD come from the germline V gene. CDR3 protein: CAIRAGIRNEQFF. CDR3 in DNA: TGTGCCATCAGGGCAGGTATTAGAAATGAGCAGTTCTTC.

The rearrangement uses TRBV5-6 and TRBJ2-5; no definite D call. Per the germline V gene, CDR1 is SGHDT and CDR2 is YYEEEE. V lost 0 bases and J lost 5, with 17 bases in between. The CDR3 consists of 16 residues. The DNA of the CDR3 is TGTGCCAGCAGCTTGGGTCGTGATCAGTTTTGGGAGACCCAGTACTTC. It specifies CASSLGRDQFWETQYF.

The chain links TRBV19 to TRBJ2-7; 10 bases agree with TRBD2. The CDR3 spans 15 residues. J was trimmed by 6 bases and V by 3 bases; bases with no gene match: 8. Germline CDR1 is LNHDA and CDR2 is SQIVND (reference sequence). CDR3 sequence (DNA): TGTGCCAGTAGTATTATCCTAGCGGGAGCCTCCGAGCAGTACTTC. The encoded protein is CASSIILAGASEQYF. The full variable domain, with the rest looked up from reference TRBV19 and TRBJ2-7, is DGGITQSPKYLFRKEGQNVTLSCEQNLNHDAMYWYRQDPGQGLRLIYYSQIVNDFQKGDIAEGYSVSREKKESFPLTVTSAQKNPTAFYLCASSIILAGASEQYFGPGTRLTVT.

The rearrangement links TRBV12-5 to TRBJ1-2; 10 positions agree with TRBD1. This CDR3 region has 16 residues. Losses at the gene ends were 2 bases for V and 7 bases for J; bases not matched to a gene: 10. Germline V lookup: CDR1 LGHNT, CDR2 FRNRAP. CDR3 sequence: CASGLSGQGVTFGYTF. The CDR3 region has the DNA TGTGCTAGTGGTTTGAGTGGACAGGGGGTGACTTTTGGCTACACCTTC.

V usage is TRBV7-9 and J usage is TRBJ2-1; possible D gene TRBD2, 5 bases. The V end lost 2 bases, the J end lost 5 bases, and 10 bases lay between the germline ends. This CDR3 comprises 14 residues. Per germline, CDR1 SEHNR and CDR2 FQNEAQ (reference sequence). CDR3 bases: TGTGCCAGCAGCTTAAGAGGGCAGAACAATGAGCAGTTCTTC. Translation gives CASSLRGQNNEQFF.

This clone occurred a few times. The chain couples TRBV6-5 to TRBJ1-1, with unresolved D. Germline V gives CDR1 MNHEY, CDR2 SVGAGI. The CDR3 contains 12 residues. The V and J ends lost 2 bases and 6 bases respectively, with 7 bases between them. The DNA of the CDR3 is TGTGCCAGCAGTTACGGACGGTCTGAAGCTTTCTTT. Protein sequence: CASSYGRSEAFF.

The rearrangement joins TRBV5-1 to TRBJ2-3; TRBD1 agrees at 7 bases. The ends lost 0 bases at V and 4 bases at J; junction bases unmatched: 2. CDR1 is SGHRS, CDR2 YFSETQ, per germline. The CDR3 contains 14 residues. The CDR3 sequence is CASSLGQGPDTQYF. The CDR3 DNA reads TGCGCCAGCAGCTTGGGACAGGGCCCAGATACGCAGTATTTT.

V is TRBV7-2 and J is TRBJ1-2, with 10 positions matching TRBD1. The CDR3 covers 15 residues. The germline gives CDR1 SGHTA, CDR2 FQGNSA. V was clipped by 4 bases and J by 7 bases; unmatched bases: 9. The CDR3 DNA reads TGTGCCAGCAGCTCCCGAGACAGGGGGCTTGGTGGCTACACCTTC. Residues: CASSSRDRGLGGYTF.